The rows below give T cell receptor beta chains drawn from one sample of a study of PD-1 blockade in classical Hodgkin lymphoma. Profiled with immunoSEQ multiplex PCR; TCRdb holds only in-frame clones, not every one. The sample consists of approximately 9,500 clones, just under 75% of them appearing once. This specimen consisted of CD4+ T cells from blood, obtained at baseline. The receptors stem from a human donor with classical Hodgkin lymphoma. The CDR3 runs from the conserved cysteine through the conserved F or W. The order of the fields is D gene, V gene, J gene, clone size, CDR3 protein, CDR3 DNA. The D gene is left open where the match is weak. Clone size appears in some rows only: once, few, many, or a class for an expanded clone.

TRBD2,TRBV4-1,TRBJ2-7,NA,CASSQGRRAGAYDEQYF,TGCGCCAGCAGCCAAGGGCGGAGAGCGGGAGCATATGACGAGCAGTACTTC
TRBD1,TRBV5-1,TRBJ1-4,once,CASSSPGQAEKLFF,TGCGCCAGCAGCTCACCGGGACAGGCCGAAAAACTGTTTTTT
TRBD1,TRBV13,TRBJ1-2,NA,CASSSHRGDGYTF,TGTGCCAGCAGCTCCCACAGGGGTGATGGCTACACCTTC
NA,TRBV28,TRBJ1-4,NA,CASSSGHETLFF,TGTGCCAGCAGTTCGGGACACGAAACATTGTTTTTT
TRBD1,TRBV29-1,TRBJ2-7,NA,CSVIQGVGYEQYF,TGCAGCGTTATACAGGGGGTAGGCTACGAGCAGTACTTC
TRBD1,TRBV11-3,TRBJ1-1,NA,CASSRQGPNTEAFF,TGTGCCAGCAGCCGACAGGGACCGAACACTGAAGCTTTCTTT
TRBD2,TRBV5-4,TRBJ2-1,NA,CASSSTSGSYNEQFF,TGTGCCAGCAGCTCGACTAGCGGCTCCTACAATGAGCAGTTCTTC
NA,TRBV7-7,TRBJ2-2,NA,CASSLDTGELFF,TGTGCTAGCAGCCTAGACACCGGGGAGCTGTTTTTT
NA,TRBV6-1,TRBJ1-1,NA,CASSPGPWTEAFF,TGTGCCAGCAGTCCAGGACCATGGACTGAAGCTTTCTTT
NA,TRBV4-1,TRBJ2-5,NA,CASSHLRGQETQYF,TGCGCCAGCAGCCACCTACGGGGTCAAGAGACCCAGTACTTC
TRBD1,TRBV5-1,TRBJ1-4,NA,CASSLLGPGQPNEKLFF,TGCGCCAGCAGCTTGTTGGGGCCGGGACAGCCTAATGAAAAACTGTTTTTT
NA,TRBV6-6,TRBJ2-7,NA,CASSYSNLYEQYF,TGTGCCAGCAGTTACTCGAATCTATACGAGCAGTACTTC
TRBD2,TRBV4-1,TRBJ2-1,once,CASNRGGLAVLGNEQFF,TGCGCCAGCAACCGAGGAGGACTAGCGGTTTTGGGCAATGAGCAGTTCTTC
NA,TRBV7-2,TRBJ1-6,few,CASSQPGFGDSPLHF,TGTGCCAGCAGCCAACCTGGGTTCGGGGATTCACCCCTCCACTTT
NA,TRBV11-2,TRBJ1-6,few,CASSLPIYQGGSPLHF,TGTGCCAGCAGCTTACCAATATATCAGGGAGGGTCACCCCTCCACTTT
NA,TRBV29-1,TRBJ1-1,NA,CSVEIFSMASLNTEAFF,TGCAGCGTTGAAATTTTTTCTATGGCCAGCTTGAACACTGAAGCTTTCTTT
NA,TRBV10-3,TRBJ1-5,NA,CAISVRGDNQPQHF,TGTGCCATCAGTGTGAGGGGGGATAATCAGCCCCAGCATTTT
NA,TRBV6-5,TRBJ1-6,NA,CASSLDSLNKYSPLHF,TGTGCCAGCAGTTTGGACAGTCTCAACAAGTATTCACCCCTCCACTTT
NA,TRBV5-6,TRBJ1-1,NA,CASSLVVPEGNTEAFF,TGTGCCAGCAGCTTGGTAGTTCCCGAGGGGAACACTGAAGCTTTCTTT
NA,TRBV5-6,TRBJ1-2,NA,CASSFRLDGYTF,TGTGCCAGCAGCTTCCGTTTAGACGGCTACACCTTC
NA,TRBV7-2,TRBJ2-7,NA,CASSLGLRSSYEQYF,TGTGCCAGCAGCCTGGGACTCCGCAGCTCCTACGAGCAGTACTTC
NA,TRBV28,TRBJ1-4,NA,CASSLRGTATNEKLFF,TGTGCCAGCAGTTTACGGGGGACCGCAACTAATGAAAAACTGTTTTTT
NA,TRBV28,TRBJ1-1,NA,CASSFRAAAFF,TGTGCCAGCAGTTTTAGGGCAGCAGCTTTCTTT
TRBD1,TRBV5-5,TRBJ1-4,NA,CASSRDRGLVNEKLFF,TGTGCCAGCAGCCGGGACAGGGGGCTAGTTAATGAAAAACTGTTTTTT
NA,TRBV30,TRBJ2-7,NA,CAWRIGRIFYEQYF,TGTGCCTGGAGGATAGGACGGATTTTCTACGAGCAGTACTTC
NA,TRBV5-5,TRBJ2-2,NA,CASSLRGWQSTGELFF,TGTGCCAGCAGCTTGCGGGGTTGGCAGAGCACCGGGGAGCTGTTTTTT
TRBD1,TRBV27,TRBJ2-1,NA,CASSHHRGSDEQFF,TGTGCCAGCAGCCATCACAGGGGGTCTGATGAGCAGTTCTTC
NA,TRBV6-5,TRBJ1-3,NA,CASRWTESSGNTIYF,TGTGCCAGCAGGTGGACAGAGAGCTCTGGAAACACCATATATTTT
TRBD1,TRBV28,TRBJ1-1,once,CASNGQVEAFF,TGTGCCAGCAATGGACAGGTTGAAGCTTTCTTT
NA,TRBV28,TRBJ1-2,NA,CASRSGGGLIDGYTF,TGTGCCAGCAGGAGTGGGGGGGGTTTAATTGATGGCTACACCTTC
TRBD1,TRBV4-2,TRBJ1-6,few,CASSQESGQGGSPLHF,TGTGCCAGCAGCCAAGAATCCGGACAGGGAGGTTCACCCCTCCACTTT
NA,TRBV18,TRBJ2-1,NA,CASSPPGASKGYNEQFF,TGTGCCAGCTCACCACCGGGGGCTAGTAAGGGTTACAATGAGCAGTTCTTC
TRBD2,TRBV18,TRBJ2-1,NA,CASCKLAGGPDEQFF,TGTGCCAGCTGCAAGCTAGCGGGAGGGCCCGATGAGCAGTTCTTC
NA,TRBV5-1,TRBJ1-2,few,CASSLGENYGYTF,TGCGCCAGCAGCTTGGGAGAGAACTATGGCTACACCTTC
TRBD1,TRBV11-2,TRBJ2-5,NA,CASSLDRGYQETQYF,TGTGCCAGCAGCTTGGACAGGGGGTACCAAGAGACCCAGTACTTC
NA,TRBV6-1,TRBJ1-5,NA,CASSEGSGRQPQHF,TGTGCCAGCAGTGAGGGATCTGGGAGACAGCCCCAGCATTTT
NA,TRBV18,TRBJ2-1,NA,CASSPLTGSSYNEQFF,TGTGCCAGCTCACCACTTACGGGGAGCTCCTACAATGAGCAGTTCTTC
NA,TRBV16,TRBJ1-6,once,CASSQLTDYSPLHF,TGTGCCAGCAGCCAACTCACAGATTACTCACCCCTCCACTTT
NA,TRBV27,TRBJ2-5,NA,CASSLFRGGGLGETQYF,TGTGCCAGCAGTTTATTTAGAGGGGGAGGGCTAGGGGAGACCCAGTACTTC
TRBD1,TRBV11-3,TRBJ2-1,NA,CASSSSMGQGPYNEQFF,TGTGCCAGCAGCTCGTCGATGGGACAGGGACCCTACAATGAGCAGTTCTTC
TRBD2,TRBV10-3,TRBJ2-3,NA,CAIPRGGLAAEADTQYF,TGTGCCATCCCTCGAGGCGGACTAGCGGCAGAAGCGGATACGCAGTATTTT
NA,TRBV30,TRBJ1-5,NA,CAWSVDSNYNQPQHF,TGTGCCTGGAGTGTTGACAGTAACTACAATCAGCCCCAGCATTTT
TRBD2,TRBV5-1,TRBJ2-5,NA,CASSLGSRRESRETQYF,TGCGCCAGCAGCTTGGGATCAAGGCGGGAGAGCCGAGAGACCCAGTACTTC
NA,TRBV6-5,TRBJ2-7,NA,CASSYQSSYEQYF,TGTGCCAGCAGTTACCAGAGCTCCTACGAGCAGTACTTC
NA,TRBV6-1,TRBJ2-1,NA,CASSEQGPKQFF,TGTGCCAGCAGTGAACAGGGACCTAAGCAGTTCTTC
TRBD1,TRBV7-9,TRBJ1-4,NA,CASSQTGVVEKLFF,TGTGCCAGCAGCCAGACAGGGGTCGTTGAAAAACTGTTTTTT
NA,TRBV6-4,TRBJ2-2,NA,CASSDGQSYTGELFF,TGTGCCAGCAGTGACGGACAGTCTTACACCGGGGAGCTGTTTTTT
NA,TRBV5-1,TRBJ2-5,NA,CASSLGGQAETQYF,TGCGCCAGCAGCTTGGGAGGGCAGGCAGAGACCCAGTACTTC